Described below is a single TCR beta chain sequence and its context. Its specificity is not known. The data derive from a study of Tregs in tolerant kidney transplant recipients. TCRdb's table, derived via immunoSEQ multiplex PCR, lists solely in-frame clones and lacks some. Seen here are about 68,000 clones, less than 90% observed once, and the top ten hold approximately 4%. Points from the study as a whole: Few patients were studied, so findings need validation in larger groups.

The specimen sequenced was CD4+ T cells from blood. The clonotype comes from a human donor in good health.

CDR3 nucleotide sequence: TGTGCCAGCAGCCCATTAGGAGCGACGCAGTATTTT. Amino acids: CASSPLGATQYF. This chain joins TRBV14 and TRBJ2-3; D not certain. CDR3 length: 12 residues. Germline V gene sequence: CDR1 SGHDN, CDR2 FVKESK. V was cut by 4 bases and J by 9 bases, with 11 bases left in between.